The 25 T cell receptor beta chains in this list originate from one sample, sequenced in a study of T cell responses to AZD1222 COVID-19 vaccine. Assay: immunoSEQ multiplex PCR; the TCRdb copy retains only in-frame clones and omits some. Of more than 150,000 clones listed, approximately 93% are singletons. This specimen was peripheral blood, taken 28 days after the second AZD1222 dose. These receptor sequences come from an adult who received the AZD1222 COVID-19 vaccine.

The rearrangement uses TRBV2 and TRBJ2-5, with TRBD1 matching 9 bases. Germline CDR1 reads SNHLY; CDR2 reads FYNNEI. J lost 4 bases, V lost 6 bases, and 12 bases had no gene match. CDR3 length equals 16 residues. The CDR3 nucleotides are TGTGCCAGCAGGAAATCCGGGACAGGGTTGGGAGAGACCCAGTACTTC. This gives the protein CASRKSGTGLGETQYF. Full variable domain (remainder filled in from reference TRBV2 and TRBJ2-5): EPEVTQTPSHQVTQMGQEVILRCVPISNHLYFYWYRQILGQKVEFLVSFYNNEISEKSEIFDDQFSVERPDGSNFTLKIRSTKLEDSAMYFCASRKSGTGLGETQYFGPGTRLLVL.

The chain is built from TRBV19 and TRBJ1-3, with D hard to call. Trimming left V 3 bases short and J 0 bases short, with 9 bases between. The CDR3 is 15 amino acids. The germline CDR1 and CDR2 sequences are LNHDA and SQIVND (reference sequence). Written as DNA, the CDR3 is TGTGCCAGTAGTATGACAACTAGCTCTGGAAACACCATATATTTT. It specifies CASSMTTSSGNTIYF.

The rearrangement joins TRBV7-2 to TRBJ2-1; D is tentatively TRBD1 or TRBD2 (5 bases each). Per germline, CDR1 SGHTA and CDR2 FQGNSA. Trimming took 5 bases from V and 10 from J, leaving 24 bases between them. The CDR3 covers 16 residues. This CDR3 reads CASSHPYGTMTWEQFF. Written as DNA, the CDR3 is TGTGCCAGCAGCCATCCATACGGGACGATGACGTGGGAGCAGTTCTTC.

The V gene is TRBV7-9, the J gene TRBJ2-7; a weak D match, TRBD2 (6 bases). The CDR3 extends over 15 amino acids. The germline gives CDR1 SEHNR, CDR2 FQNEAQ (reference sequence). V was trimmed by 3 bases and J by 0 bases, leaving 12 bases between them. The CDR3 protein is CASSLGGGSSYEQYF. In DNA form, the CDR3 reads TGTGCCAGCAGCTTGGGGGGTGGGAGCTCCTACGAGCAGTACTTC. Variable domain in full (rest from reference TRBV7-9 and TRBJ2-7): DTGVSQNPRHKITKRGQNVTFRCDPISEHNRLYWYRQTLGQGPEFLTYFQNEAQLEKSRLLSDRFSAERPKGSFSTLEIQRTEQGDSAMYLCASSLGGGSSYEQYFGPGTRLTVT.

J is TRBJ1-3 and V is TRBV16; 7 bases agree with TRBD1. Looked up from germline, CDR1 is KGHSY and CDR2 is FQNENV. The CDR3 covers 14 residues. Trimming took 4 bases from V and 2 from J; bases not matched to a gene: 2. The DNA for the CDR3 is TGTGCCAGCAGCCTCAGGGGGACTGGAAACACCATATATTTT. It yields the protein CASSLRGTGNTIYF. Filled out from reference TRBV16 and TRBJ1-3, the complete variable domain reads GEEVAQTPKHLVRGEGQKAKLYCAPIKGHSYVFWYQQVLKNEFKFLISFQNENVFDETGMPKERFSAKCLPNSPCSLEIQATKLEDSAVYFCASSLRGTGNTIYFGEGSWLTVV.

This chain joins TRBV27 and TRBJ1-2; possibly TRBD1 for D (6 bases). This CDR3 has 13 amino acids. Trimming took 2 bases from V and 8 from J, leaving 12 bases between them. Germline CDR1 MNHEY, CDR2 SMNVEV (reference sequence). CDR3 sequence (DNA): TGTGCCAGCAGTTTACAACAGGGCGTCGGCTACACCTTC. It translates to CASSLQQGVGYTF.

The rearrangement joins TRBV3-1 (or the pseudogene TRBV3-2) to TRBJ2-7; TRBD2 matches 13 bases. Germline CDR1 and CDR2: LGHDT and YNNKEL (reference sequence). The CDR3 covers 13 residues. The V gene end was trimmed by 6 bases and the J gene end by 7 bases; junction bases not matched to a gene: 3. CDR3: CASSLGLAGEQYF. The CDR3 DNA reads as TGTGCCAGCAGTCTGGGACTAGCGGGGGAGCAGTACTTC.

The DNA of the CDR3 is TGTGCCAGCAGCCCAGCGGGGCGGGGAAATGAGCAGTTCTTC. Amino acids: CASSPAGRGNEQFF. This rearrangement joins TRBV14 to TRBJ2-1, with 7 bases lining up with TRBD2. V was pared by 4 bases and J by 7 bases, with 7 bases of the junction left unmatched. Germline CDR1 and CDR2: SGHDN and FVKESK. The CDR3 totals 14 residues.

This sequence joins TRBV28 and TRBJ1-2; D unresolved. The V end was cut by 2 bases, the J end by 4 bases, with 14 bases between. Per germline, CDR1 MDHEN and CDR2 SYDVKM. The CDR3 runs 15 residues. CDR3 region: CASSLVAGGGYGYTF. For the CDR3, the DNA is TGTGCCAGCAGTTTAGTAGCGGGTGGCGGCTATGGCTACACCTTC.

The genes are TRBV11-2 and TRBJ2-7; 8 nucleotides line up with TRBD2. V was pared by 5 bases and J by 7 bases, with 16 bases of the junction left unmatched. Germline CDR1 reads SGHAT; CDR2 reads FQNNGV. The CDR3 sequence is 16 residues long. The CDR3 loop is CASSPPGGAFPWEQYF. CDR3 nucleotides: TGTGCCAGCAGCCCTCCGGGGGGGGCTTTCCCCTGGGAGCAGTACTTC.

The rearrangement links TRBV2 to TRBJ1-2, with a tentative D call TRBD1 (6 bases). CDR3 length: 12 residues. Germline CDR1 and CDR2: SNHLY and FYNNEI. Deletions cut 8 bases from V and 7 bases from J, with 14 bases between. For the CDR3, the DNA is TGTGCCAGCGGCTCAGGGGTAGGTGGCTACACCTTC. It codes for CASGSGVGGYTF.

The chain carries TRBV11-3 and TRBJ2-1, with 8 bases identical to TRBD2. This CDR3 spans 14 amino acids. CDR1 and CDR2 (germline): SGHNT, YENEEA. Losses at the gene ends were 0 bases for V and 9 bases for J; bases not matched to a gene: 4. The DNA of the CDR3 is TGTGCCAGCAGCTTAGACAGCGGGAGCCCTGAGCAGTTCTTC. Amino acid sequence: CASSLDSGSPEQFF.

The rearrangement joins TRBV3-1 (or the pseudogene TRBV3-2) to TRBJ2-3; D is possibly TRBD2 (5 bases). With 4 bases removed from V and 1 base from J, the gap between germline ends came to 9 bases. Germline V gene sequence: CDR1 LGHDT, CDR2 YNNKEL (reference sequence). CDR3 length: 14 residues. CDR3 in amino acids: CASSPLSGTDTQYF. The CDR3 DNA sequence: TGTGCCAGCAGCCCGCTTAGCGGCACAGATACGCAGTATTTT.

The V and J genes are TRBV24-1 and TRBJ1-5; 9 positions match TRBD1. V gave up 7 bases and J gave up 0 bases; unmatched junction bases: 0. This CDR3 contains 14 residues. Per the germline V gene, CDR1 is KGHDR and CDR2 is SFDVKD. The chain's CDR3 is CATRDRGSNQPQHF. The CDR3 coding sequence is TGTGCCACCAGGGACAGGGGTAGCAATCAGCCCCAGCATTTT.

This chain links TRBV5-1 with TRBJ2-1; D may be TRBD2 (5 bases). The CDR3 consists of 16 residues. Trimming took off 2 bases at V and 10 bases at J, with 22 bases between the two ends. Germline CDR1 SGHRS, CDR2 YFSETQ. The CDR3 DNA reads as TGCGCCAGCAGCTTACAGACTGGCTCCCTTACGGGAGAGCAGTTCTTC. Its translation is CASSLQTGSLTGEQFF. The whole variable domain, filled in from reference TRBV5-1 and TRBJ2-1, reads KAGVTQTPRYLIKTRGQQVTLSCSPISGHRSVSWYQQTPGQGLQFLFEYFSETQRNKGNFPGRFSGRQFSNSRSEMNVSTLELGDSALYLCASSLQTGSLTGEQFFGPGTRLTVL.

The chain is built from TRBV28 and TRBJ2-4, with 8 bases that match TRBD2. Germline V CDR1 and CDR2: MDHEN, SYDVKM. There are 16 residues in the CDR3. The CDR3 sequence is CAAYNGRAPAKNIQYF. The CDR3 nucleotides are TGTGCAGCTTATAACGGGAGGGCCCCAGCCAAAAACATTCAGTACTTC.

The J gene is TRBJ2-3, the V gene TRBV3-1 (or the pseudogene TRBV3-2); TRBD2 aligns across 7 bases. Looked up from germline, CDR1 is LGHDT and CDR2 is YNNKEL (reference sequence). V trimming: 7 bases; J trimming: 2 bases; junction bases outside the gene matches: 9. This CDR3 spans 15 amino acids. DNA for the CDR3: TGTGCCAGCATGCGGGAGTGGATTAACACAGATACGCAGTATTTT. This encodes CASMREWINTDTQYF.

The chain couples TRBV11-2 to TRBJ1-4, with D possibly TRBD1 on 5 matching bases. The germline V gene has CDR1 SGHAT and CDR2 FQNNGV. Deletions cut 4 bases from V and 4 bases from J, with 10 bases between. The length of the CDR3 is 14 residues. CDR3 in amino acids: CASSSDRINEKLFF. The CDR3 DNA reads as TGTGCCAGCAGCTCCGACAGAATTAATGAAAAACTGTTTTTT.

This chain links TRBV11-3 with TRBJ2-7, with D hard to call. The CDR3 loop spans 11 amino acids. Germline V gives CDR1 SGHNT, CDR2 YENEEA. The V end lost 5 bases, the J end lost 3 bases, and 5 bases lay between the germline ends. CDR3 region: CASSRIYEQYF. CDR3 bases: TGTGCCAGCAGCCGTATCTACGAGCAGTACTTC.

CDR3 in amino acids: CASSLAGGTGNEQFF. DNA for the CDR3: TGCGCCAGCAGCTTGGCGGGCGGGACCGGCAATGAGCAGTTCTTC. This chain connects TRBV5-1 to TRBJ2-1; D perhaps matches TRBD2 (6 bases). Trimming left V 0 bases short and J 6 bases short, with 13 bases between. Germline CDR1 is SGHRS and CDR2 is YFSETQ. This CDR3 has 15 residues.

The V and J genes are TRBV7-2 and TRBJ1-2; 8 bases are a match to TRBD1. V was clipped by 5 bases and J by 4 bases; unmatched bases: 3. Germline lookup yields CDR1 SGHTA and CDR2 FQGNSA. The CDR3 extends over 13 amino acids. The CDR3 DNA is TGTGCCAGCAGCAATGACAGGGGCTATGGCTACACCTTC. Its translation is CASSNDRGYGYTF.

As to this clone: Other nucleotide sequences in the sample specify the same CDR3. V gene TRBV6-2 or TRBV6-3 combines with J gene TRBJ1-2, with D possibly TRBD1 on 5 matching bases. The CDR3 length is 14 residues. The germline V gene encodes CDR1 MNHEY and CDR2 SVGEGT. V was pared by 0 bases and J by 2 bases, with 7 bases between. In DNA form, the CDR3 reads TGTGCCAGCAGTTACTCGTCAGGGAACTATGGCTACACCTTC. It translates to CASSYSSGNYGYTF.

CDR3 sequence: CASSFWGAGNAYEQYF. Here the CDR3 DNA reads TGTGCCAGCAGTTTTTGGGGTGCGGGAAACGCCTACGAGCAGTACTTC. The chain joins TRBV28 to TRBJ2-7, with TRBD2 as a possible D gene (6 bases). Germline assignment: CDR1 MDHEN and CDR2 SYDVKM. This CDR3 is 16 amino acids long. V was trimmed by 3 bases and J by 2 bases, leaving 17 bases between them.

CDR3 sequence (DNA): TGTGCCAGCAGCCCCCCCGGGATTTATGGCTACACCTTC. This encodes CASSPPGIYGYTF. V usage is TRBV7-9 and J usage is TRBJ1-2; no clear D gene. V gave up 5 bases and J gave up 5 bases, with 12 bases separating them. This CDR3 is 13 amino acids long. Looked up from germline, CDR1 is SEHNR and CDR2 is FQNEAQ (reference sequence).

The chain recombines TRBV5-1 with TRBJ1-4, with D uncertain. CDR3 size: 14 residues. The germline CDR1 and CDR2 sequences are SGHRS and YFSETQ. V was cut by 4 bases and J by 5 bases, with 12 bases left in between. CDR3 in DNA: TGCGCCAGCAGCCTGACAAACCAAAATGAAAAACTGTTTTTT. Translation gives CASSLTNQNEKLFF. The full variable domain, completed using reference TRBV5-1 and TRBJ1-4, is KAGVTQTPRYLIKTRGQQVTLSCSPISGHRSVSWYQQTPGQGLQFLFEYFSETQRNKGNFPGRFSGRQFSNSRSEMNVSTLELGDSALYLCASSLTNQNEKLFFGSGTQLSVL.